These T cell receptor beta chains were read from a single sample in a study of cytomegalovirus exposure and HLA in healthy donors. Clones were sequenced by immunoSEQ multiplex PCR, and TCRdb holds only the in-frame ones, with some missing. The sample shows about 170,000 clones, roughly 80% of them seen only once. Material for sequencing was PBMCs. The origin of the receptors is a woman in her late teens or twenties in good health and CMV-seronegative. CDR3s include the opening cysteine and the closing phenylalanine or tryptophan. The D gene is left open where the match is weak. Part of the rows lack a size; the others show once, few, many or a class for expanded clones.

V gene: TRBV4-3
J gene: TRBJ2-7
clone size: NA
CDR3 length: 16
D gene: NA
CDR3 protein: CASSSDPGPGSYEQYF
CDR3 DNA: TGCGCCAGCAGCTCCGACCCAGGCCCCGGCTCCTACGAGCAGTACTTC

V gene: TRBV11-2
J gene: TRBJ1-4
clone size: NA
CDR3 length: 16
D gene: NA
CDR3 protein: CASSLVAGWNNEKLFF
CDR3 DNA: TGTGCCAGCAGCTTAGTGGCAGGGTGGAATAATGAAAAACTGTTTTTT

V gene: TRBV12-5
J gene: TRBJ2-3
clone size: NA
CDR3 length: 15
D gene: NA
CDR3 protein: CASGPPSGIRDTQYF
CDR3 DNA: TGTGCTAGTGGTCCGCCGTCAGGGATAAGAGATACGCAGTATTTT

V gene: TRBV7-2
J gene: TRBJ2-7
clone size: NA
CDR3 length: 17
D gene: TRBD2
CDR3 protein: CASSSPLAGRRDYEQYF
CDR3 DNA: TGTGCCAGCAGCTCACCACTAGCGGGAAGACGGGATTACGAGCAGTACTTC

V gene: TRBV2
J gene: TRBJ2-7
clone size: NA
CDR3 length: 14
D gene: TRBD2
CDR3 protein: CASSRTSGPYEQYF
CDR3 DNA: TGTGCCAGCAGTAGGACTAGCGGACCTTACGAGCAGTACTTC

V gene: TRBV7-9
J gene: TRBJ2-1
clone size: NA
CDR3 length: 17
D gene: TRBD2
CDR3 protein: CSSSLPAGAVSSNEQFF
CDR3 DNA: TGTTCCAGCAGCTTACCGGCGGGAGCAGTTTCATCGAATGAGCAGTTCTTC

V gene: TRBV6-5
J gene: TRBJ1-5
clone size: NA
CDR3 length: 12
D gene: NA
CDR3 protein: CASRQGNQPQHF
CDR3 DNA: TGTGCCAGCAGACAGGGCAATCAGCCCCAGCATTTT

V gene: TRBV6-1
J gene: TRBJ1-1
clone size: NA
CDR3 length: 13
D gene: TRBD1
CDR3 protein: CASSGQGNTEAFF
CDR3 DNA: TGTGCCAGCAGTGGACAGGGGAACACTGAAGCTTTCTTT

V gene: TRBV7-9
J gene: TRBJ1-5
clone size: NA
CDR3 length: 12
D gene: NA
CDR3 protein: CASSFSDQPQHF
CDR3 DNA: TGTGCCAGCAGCTTTTCCGATCAGCCCCAGCATTTT

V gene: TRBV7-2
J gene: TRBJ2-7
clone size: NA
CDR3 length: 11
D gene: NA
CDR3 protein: CASSLAAEQYF
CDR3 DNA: TGTGCCAGCAGCTTAGCGGCCGAGCAGTACTTC

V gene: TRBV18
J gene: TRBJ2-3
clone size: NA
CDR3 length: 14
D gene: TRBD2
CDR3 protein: CASSLVLAADTQYF
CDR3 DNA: TGTGCCAGCTCACTGGTGCTAGCGGCAGATACGCAGTATTTT

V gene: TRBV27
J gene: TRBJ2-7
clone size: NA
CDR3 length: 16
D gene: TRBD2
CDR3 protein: CASSLSGLAGLYEQYF
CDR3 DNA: TGTGCCAGCAGTTTATCGGGACTAGCGGGTCTCTACGAGCAGTACTTC

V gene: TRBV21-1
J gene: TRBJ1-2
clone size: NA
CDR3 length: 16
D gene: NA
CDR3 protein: CASSIRAEGRGGGYTF
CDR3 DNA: TGTGCCAGCAGCATACGTGCAGAAGGGCGAGGAGGTGGCTACACCTTC

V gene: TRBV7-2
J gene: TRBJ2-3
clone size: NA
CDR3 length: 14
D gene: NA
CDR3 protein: CASSLSGFADTQYF
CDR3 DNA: TGTGCCAGCAGCTTAAGCGGTTTCGCAGATACGCAGTATTTT

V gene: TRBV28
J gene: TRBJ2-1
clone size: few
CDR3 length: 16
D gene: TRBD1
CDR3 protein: CASSLPSGQGWDEQFF
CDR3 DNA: TGTGCCAGCAGTTTACCATCGGGACAGGGGTGGGATGAGCAGTTCTTC

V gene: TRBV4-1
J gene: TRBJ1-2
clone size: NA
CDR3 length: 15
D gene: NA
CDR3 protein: CASSQDPGEGYGYTF
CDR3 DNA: TGCGCCAGCAGCCAAGATCCAGGAGAGGGCTATGGCTACACCTTC

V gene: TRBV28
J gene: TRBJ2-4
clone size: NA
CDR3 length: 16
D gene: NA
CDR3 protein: CASIGGDTLAKNIQYF
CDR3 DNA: TGTGCCAGCATTGGAGGCGACACCCTGGCCAAAAACATTCAGTACTTC

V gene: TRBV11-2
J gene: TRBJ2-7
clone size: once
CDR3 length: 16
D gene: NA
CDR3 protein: CASSPRGQLVAREQYF
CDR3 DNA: TGTGCCAGCAGCCCCCGCGGACAGTTAGTAGCTCGCGAGCAGTACTTC

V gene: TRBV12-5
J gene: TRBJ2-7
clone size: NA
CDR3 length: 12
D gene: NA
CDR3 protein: CASAGYPYEQYF
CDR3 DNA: TGTGCTAGTGCCGGTTACCCGTACGAGCAGTACTTC

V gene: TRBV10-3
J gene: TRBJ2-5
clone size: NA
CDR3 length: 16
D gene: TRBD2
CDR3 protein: CAIKSSLAGVGETQYF
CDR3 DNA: TGTGCCATCAAAAGCTCGCTAGCGGGAGTCGGGGAGACCCAGTACTTC

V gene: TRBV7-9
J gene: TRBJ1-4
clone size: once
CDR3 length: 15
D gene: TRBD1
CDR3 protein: CASSLGDRDNEKLFF
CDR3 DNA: TGTGCCAGCAGCTTAGGCGACAGGGATAATGAAAAACTGTTTTTT

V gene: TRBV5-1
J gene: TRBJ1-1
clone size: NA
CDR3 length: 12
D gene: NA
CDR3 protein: CASTGPNTEAFF
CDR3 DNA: TGCGCCAGCACGGGTCCTAACACTGAAGCTTTCTTT

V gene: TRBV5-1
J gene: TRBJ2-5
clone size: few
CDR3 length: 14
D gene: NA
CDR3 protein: CASSLASDQETQYF
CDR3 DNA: TGCGCCAGCAGCTTGGCCTCTGACCAAGAGACCCAGTACTTC

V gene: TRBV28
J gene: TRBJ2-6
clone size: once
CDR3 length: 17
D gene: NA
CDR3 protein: CASSPPGSYSGANVLTF
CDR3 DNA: TGTGCCAGCAGTCCCCCGGGATCCTACTCTGGGGCCAACGTCCTGACTTTC

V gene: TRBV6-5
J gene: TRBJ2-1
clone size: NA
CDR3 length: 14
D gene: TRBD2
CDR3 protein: CASSGAGGLREQFF
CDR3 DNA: TGTGCCAGCAGTGGAGCCGGGGGGTTGCGGGAGCAGTTCTTC

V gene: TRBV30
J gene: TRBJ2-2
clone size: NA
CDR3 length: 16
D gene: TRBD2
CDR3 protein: CAWKSTEAGDTGELFF
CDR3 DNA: TGTGCCTGGAAGTCCACCGAAGCGGGGGACACCGGGGAGCTGTTTTTT

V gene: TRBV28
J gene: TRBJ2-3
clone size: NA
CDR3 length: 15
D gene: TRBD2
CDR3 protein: CASSSRLAGKDTQYF
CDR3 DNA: TGTGCCAGCAGTTCTCGACTAGCTGGAAAAGATACGCAGTATTTT

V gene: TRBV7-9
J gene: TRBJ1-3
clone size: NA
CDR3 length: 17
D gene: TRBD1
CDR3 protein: CASSLGPLGGPGNTIYF
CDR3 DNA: TGTGCCAGCAGCTTAGGGCCCCTAGGGGGCCCTGGAAACACCATATATTTT

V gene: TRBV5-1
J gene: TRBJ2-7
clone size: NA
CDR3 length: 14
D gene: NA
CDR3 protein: CASSLGLFSYEQYF
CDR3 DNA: TGCGCCAGCAGCTTGGGGCTCTTCTCCTACGAGCAGTACTTC

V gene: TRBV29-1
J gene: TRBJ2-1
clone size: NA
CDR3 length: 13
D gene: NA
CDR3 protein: CSVEEGAGNEQFF
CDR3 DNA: TGCAGCGTTGAGGAGGGGGCAGGGAATGAGCAGTTCTTC

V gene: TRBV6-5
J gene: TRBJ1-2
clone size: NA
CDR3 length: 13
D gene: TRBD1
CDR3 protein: CASKRDRDHGYTF
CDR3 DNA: TGTGCCAGCAAGAGGGACAGGGATCATGGCTACACCTTC

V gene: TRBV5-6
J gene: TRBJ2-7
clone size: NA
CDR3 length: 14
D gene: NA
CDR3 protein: CASSLDSLIYEQYF
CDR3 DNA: TGTGCCAGCAGCTTGGACTCCCTAATCTACGAGCAGTACTTC

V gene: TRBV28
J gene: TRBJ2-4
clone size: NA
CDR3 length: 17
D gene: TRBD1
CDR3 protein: CASRGQRLLLAKNIQYF
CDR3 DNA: TGTGCCAGCAGGGGACAGAGGCTTCTCTTAGCCAAAAACATTCAGTACTTC

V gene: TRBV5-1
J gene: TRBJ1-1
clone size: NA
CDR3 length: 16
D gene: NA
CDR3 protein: CASSPTLRVTGTEAFF
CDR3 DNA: TGCGCCAGCAGCCCAACTCTCAGGGTCACGGGCACTGAAGCTTTCTTT

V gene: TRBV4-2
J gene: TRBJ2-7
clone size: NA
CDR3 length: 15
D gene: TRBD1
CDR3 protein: CASSQHKRQGYEQYF
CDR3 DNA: TGTGCCAGCAGCCAACATAAACGACAGGGCTACGAGCAGTACTTC

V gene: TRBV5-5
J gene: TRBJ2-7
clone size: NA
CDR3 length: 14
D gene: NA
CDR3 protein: CASSLDLQVYEQYF
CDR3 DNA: TGTGCCAGCAGCTTGGATTTGCAGGTCTACGAGCAGTACTTC

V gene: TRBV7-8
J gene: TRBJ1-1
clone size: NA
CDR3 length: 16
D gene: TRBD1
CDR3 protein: CASSSQQGAGSTEAFF
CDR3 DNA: TGTGCCAGCAGCTCACAACAGGGGGCGGGGAGCACTGAAGCTTTCTTT

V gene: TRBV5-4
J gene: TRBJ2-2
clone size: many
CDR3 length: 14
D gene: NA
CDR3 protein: CASSPPFQTGELFF
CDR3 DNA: TGTGCCAGCAGCCCCCCCTTCCAGACCGGGGAGCTGTTTTTT

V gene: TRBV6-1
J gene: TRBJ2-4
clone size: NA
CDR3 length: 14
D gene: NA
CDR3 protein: CASSSPSGKNIQYF
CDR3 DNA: TGTGCCAGCAGTTCCCCTTCGGGGAAAAACATTCAGTACTTC

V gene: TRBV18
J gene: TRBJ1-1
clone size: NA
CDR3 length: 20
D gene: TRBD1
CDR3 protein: CASSKPGTGTGGLRGTEAFF
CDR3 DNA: TGTGCCAGCTCAAAGCCCGGTACCGGGACAGGGGGCTTGAGGGGCACTGAAGCTTTCTTT

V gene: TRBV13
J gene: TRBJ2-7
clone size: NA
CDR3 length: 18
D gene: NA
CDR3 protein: CASSLGTPGTKSSYEQYF
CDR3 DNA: TGTGCCAGCAGCTTAGGCACCCCAGGAACCAAATCCTCCTACGAGCAGTACTTC

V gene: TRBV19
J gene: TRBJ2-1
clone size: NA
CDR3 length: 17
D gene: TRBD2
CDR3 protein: CASSMAASGRGDNEQFF
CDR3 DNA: TGTGCCAGTAGTATGGCGGCTAGCGGGAGGGGAGACAATGAGCAGTTCTTC

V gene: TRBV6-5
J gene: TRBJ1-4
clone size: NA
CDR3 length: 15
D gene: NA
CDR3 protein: CASSYTGSANEKLFF
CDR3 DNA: TGTGCCAGCAGTTACACAGGGTCAGCTAATGAAAAACTGTTTTTT

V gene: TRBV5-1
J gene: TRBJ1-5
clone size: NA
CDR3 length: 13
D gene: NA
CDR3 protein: CASSPRGDQPQHF
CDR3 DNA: TGCGCCAGCAGCCCCCGGGGAGATCAGCCCCAGCATTTT

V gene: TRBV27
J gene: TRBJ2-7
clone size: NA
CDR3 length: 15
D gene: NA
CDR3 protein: CASSLSGGGRYEQYF
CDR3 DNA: TGTGCCAGCAGTTTATCCGGAGGGGGCCGCTACGAGCAGTACTTC

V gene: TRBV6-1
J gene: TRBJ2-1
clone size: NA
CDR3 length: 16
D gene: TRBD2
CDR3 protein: CASSEALPSGRGEQFF
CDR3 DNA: TGTGCCAGCAGTGAAGCATTGCCTAGCGGGAGAGGTGAGCAGTTCTTC

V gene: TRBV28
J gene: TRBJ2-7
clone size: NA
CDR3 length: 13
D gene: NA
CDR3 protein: CASNAGLSYEQYF
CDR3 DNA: TGTGCCAGCAACGCAGGACTATCCTACGAGCAGTACTTC

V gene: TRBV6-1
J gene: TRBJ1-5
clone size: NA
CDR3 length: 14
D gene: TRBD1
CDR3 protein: CASYGTGMRQPQHF
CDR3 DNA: TGTGCCAGCTACGGGACAGGGATGAGGCAGCCCCAGCATTTT

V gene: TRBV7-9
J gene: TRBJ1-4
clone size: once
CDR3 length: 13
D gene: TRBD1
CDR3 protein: CASSGQGVVKLFF
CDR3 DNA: TGTGCCAGCAGCGGACAGGGGGTAGTAAAACTGTTTTTT

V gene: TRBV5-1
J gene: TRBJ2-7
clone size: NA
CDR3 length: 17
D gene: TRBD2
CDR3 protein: CASSLSLAYRGDYEQYF
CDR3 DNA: TGCGCCAGCAGCCTTTCACTAGCGTATAGAGGGGACTACGAGCAGTACTTC

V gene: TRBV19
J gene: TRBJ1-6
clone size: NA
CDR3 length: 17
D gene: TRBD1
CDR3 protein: CASSSWTGLADNSPLHF
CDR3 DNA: TGTGCCAGTAGTTCCTGGACAGGCTTGGCAGATAATTCACCCCTCCACTTT

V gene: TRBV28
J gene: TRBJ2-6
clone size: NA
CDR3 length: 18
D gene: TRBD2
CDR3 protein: CASSEIAGEGDGANVLTF
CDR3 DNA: TGTGCCAGCTCCGAAATAGCGGGAGAGGGGGATGGGGCCAACGTCCTGACTTTC